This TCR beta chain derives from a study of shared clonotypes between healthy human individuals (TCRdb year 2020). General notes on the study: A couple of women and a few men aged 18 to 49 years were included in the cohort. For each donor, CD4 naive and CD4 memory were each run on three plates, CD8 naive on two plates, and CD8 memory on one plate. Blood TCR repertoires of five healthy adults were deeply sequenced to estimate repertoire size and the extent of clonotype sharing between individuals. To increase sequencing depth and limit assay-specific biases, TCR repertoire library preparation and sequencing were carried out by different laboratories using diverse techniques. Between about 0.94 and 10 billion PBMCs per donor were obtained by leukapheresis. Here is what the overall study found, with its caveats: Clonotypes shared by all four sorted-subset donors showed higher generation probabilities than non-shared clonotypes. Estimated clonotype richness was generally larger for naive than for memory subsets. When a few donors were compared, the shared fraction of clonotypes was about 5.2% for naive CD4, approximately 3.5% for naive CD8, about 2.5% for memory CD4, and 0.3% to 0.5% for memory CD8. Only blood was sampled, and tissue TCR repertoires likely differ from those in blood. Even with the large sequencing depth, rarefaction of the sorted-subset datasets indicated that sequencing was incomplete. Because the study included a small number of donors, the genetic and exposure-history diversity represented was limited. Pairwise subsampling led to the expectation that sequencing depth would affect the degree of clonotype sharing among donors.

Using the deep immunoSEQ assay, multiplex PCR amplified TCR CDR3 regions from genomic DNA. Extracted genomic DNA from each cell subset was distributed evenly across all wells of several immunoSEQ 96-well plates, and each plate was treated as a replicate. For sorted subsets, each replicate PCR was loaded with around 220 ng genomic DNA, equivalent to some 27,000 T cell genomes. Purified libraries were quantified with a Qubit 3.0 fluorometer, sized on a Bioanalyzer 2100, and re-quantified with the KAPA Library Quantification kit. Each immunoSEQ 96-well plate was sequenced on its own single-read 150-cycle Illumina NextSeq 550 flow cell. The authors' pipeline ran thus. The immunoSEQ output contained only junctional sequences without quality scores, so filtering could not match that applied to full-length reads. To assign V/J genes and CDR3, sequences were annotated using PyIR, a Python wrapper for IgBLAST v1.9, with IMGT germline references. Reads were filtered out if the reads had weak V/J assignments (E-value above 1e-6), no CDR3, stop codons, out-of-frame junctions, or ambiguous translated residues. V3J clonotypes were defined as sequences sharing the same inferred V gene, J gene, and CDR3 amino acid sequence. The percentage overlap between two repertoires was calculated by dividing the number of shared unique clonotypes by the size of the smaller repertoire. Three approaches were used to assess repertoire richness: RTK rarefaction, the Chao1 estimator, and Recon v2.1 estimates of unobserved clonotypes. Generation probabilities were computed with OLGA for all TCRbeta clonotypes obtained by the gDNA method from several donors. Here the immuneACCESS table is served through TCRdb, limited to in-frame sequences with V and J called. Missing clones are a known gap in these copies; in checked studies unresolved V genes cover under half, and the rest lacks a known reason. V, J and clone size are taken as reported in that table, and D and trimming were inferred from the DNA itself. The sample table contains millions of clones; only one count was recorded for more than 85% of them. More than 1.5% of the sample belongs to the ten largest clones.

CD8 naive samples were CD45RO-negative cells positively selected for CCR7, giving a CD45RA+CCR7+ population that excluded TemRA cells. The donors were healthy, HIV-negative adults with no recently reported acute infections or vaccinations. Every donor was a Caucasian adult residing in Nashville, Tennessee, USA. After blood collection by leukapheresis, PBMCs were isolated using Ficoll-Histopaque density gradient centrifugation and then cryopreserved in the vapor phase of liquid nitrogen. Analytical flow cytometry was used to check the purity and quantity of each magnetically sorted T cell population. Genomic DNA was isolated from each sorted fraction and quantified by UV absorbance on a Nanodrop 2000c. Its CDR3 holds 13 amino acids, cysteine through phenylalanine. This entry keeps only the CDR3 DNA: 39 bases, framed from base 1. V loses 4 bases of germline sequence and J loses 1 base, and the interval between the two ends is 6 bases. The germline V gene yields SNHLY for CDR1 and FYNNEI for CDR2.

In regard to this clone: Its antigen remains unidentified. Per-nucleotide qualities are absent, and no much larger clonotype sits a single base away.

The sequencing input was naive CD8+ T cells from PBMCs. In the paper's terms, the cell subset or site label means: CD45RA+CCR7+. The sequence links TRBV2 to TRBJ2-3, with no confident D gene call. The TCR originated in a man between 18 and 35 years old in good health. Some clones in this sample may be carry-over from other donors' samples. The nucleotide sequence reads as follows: TGTGCCAGCAGTGCTATGCGCACAGATACGCAGTATTTT. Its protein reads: CASSAMRTDTQYF. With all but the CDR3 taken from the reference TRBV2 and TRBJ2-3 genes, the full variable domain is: EPEVTQTPSHQVTQMGQEVILRCVPISNHLYFYWYRQILGQKVEFLVSFYNNEISEKSEIFDDQFSVERPDGSNFTLKIRSTKLEDSAMYFCASSAMRTDTQYFGPGTRLTVL.